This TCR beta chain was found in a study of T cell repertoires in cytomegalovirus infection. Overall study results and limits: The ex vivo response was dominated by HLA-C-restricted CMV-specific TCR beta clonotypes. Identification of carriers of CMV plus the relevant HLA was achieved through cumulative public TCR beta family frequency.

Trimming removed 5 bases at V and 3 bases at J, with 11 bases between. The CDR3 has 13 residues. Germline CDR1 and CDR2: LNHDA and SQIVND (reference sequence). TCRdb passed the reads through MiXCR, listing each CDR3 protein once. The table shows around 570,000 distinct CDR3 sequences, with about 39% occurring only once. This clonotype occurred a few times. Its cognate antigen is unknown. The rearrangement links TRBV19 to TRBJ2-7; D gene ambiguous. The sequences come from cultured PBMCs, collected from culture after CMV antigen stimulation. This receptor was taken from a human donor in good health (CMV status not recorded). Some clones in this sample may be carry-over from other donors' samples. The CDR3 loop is CASSATPFYEQYF. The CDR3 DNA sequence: TGTGCCAGTAGTGCTACGCCATTCTACGAGCAGTACTTC.